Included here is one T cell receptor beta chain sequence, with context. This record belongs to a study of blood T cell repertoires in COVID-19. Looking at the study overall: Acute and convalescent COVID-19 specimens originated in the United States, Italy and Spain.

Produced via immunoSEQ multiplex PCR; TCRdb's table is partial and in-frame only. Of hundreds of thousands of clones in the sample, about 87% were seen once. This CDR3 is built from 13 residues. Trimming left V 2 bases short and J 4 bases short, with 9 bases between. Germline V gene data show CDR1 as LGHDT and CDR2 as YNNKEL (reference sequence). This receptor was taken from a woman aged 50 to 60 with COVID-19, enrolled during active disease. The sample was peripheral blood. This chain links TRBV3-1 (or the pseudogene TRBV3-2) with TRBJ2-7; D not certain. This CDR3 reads CASSQSRGYEQYF. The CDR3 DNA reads TGTGCCAGCAGCCAAAGCCGAGGATACGAGCAGTACTTC.